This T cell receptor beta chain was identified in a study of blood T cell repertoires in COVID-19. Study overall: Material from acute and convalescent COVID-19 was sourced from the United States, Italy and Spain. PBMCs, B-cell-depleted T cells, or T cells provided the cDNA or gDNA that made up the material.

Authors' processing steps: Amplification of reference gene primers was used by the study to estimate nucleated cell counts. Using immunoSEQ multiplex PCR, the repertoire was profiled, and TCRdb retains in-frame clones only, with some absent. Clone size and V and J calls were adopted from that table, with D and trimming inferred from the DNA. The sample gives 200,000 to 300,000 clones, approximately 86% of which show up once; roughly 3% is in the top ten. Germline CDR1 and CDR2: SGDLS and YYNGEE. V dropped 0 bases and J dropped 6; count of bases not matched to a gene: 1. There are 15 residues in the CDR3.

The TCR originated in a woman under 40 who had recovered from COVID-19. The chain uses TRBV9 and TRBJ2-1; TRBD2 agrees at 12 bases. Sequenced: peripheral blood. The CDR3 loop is CASSVGTSGANEQFF. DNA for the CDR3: TGTGCCAGCAGCGTAGGGACTAGCGGGGCCAATGAGCAGTTCTTC.